A single sample is the source of the 9 T cell receptor beta chains below, sequenced in a study of cytomegalovirus exposure and HLA in healthy donors. It was with 60 Vbeta and 13 Jbeta primers that the PCR ran. Assay used: immunoSEQ multiplex PCR; TCRdb lists only in-frame clones, some missing. The sample includes about 190,000 clones, over 65% of them seen just once. Material: PBMCs. The receptor set was obtained from a man between 40 and 49 years old in good health and CMV-seropositive.

This rearrangement joins TRBV5-1 to TRBJ2-7; TRBD1 might be the D (6 bases). Looked up from germline, CDR1 is SGHRS and CDR2 is YFSETQ. V was shortened by 0 bases and J by 1 base, with 8 bases between the two germline ends. This CDR3 is 14 amino acids long. The CDR3 here is CASSLDGTSYEQYF. The CDR3, as DNA: TGCGCCAGCAGCTTGGATGGGACATCCTACGAGCAGTACTTC.

The chain has TRBV11-2 and TRBJ1-5; unclear D gene. Trimming took 4 bases from V and 0 from J, leaving 4 bases between them. Per germline, CDR1 SGHAT and CDR2 FQNNGV. This CDR3 comprises 13 residues. This CDR3 is CASSSYSNQPQHF. In nucleotides, the CDR3 is TGTGCCAGCAGCTCCTATAGCAATCAGCCCCAGCATTTT.

The rearrangement joins TRBV4-2 to TRBJ2-3, with TRBD2 identical over 10 bases. Germline lookup yields CDR1 LGHNA and CDR2 YNFKEQ. The CDR3 is 15 residues long. V was pared by 8 bases and J by 4 bases, with 9 bases of the junction left unmatched. For the CDR3, the DNA is TGTGCCAGCCGGACTAGCGGCCAAGGGTCAGATACGCAGTATTTT. This sequence encodes CASRTSGQGSDTQYF.

The chain combines TRBV7-7 with TRBJ2-7, with TRBD1 identical over 8 bases. This CDR3 has 19 residues. Germline CDR1 and CDR2: SSHAT and FNYEAQ (reference sequence). Losses at the gene ends were 2 bases for V and 0 bases for J; bases not matched to a gene: 15. DNA for the CDR3: TGTGCCAGCAGCTTAATTTTCTCCATCCGGGACAGGAGCTCCTACGAGCAGTACTTC. Protein product: CASSLIFSIRDRSSYEQYF.

This sequence joins TRBV6-5 and TRBJ1-1, with D maybe TRBD1 (6 bases). The V and J ends lost 6 bases and 4 bases respectively, with 12 bases between them. CDR1 and CDR2 from the germline V gene are MNHEY and SVGAGI. CDR3 length: 13 amino acids. As DNA, the CDR3 is TGTGCCAGCAGACAGGGTTTGGTCACTGAAGCTTTCTTT. The encoded protein is CASRQGLVTEAFF.

This sequence joins TRBV2 and TRBJ2-7; 7 nucleotides match TRBD1. CDR1 is SNHLY, CDR2 FYNNEI, per germline. This CDR3 has 13 residues. V lost 5 bases and J lost 7; bases outside the gene matches: 8. CDR3 sequence: CASSYRQGGEQYF. The CDR3 nucleotides are TGTGCCAGCAGTTACCGACAGGGTGGGGAGCAGTACTTC.

CDR3 DNA sequence: TGTGCCAGCAGCTTAGCGGGCGGGGAAATCTACAATGAGCAGTTCTTC. Residues: CASSLAGGEIYNEQFF. V is TRBV7-9 and J is TRBJ2-1, with a tentative D call TRBD2 (6 bases). Trimming removed 0 bases from V and 3 bases from J, with 12 bases in between. Germline lookup yields CDR1 SEHNR and CDR2 FQNEAQ (reference sequence). The CDR3 totals 16 residues.

V usage is TRBV7-2 and J usage is TRBJ2-7; maybe TRBD1 (5 bases). The CDR3 extends over 14 amino acids. CDR1 is SGHTA and CDR2 is FQGNSA in the germline V gene. Deletions cut 1 base from V and 3 bases from J, with 10 bases between. CDR3 residues: CASSLVYRSYEQYF. The CDR3 nucleotides are TGTGCCAGCAGCTTAGTGTACAGGAGCTACGAGCAGTACTTC.

V usage is TRBV7-9 and J usage is TRBJ1-1, with TRBD1 as a possible D gene (5 bases). Germline V gives CDR1 SEHNR, CDR2 FQNEAQ (reference sequence). The length of the CDR3 is 14 residues. Deletions cut 3 bases from V and 1 base from J, with 9 bases between. This chain's CDR3 is CASSFQTANTEAFF. CDR3 sequence (DNA): TGTGCCAGCAGCTTTCAGACAGCGAACACTGAAGCTTTCTTT.